This note documents a single T cell receptor (beta chain) sequence. Its matching antigen is unknown. The data were taken from a study of T cell responses to AZD1222 COVID-19 vaccine. Study-level points and caveats: In the spike-specific TCR repertoire, nearly half reportedly target unmutated variant regions.

TCRdb keeps only in-frame clones here, not all; method: immunoSEQ multiplex PCR. The repertoire holds about 110,000 clones, with 86% as singletons. The sequencing used peripheral blood, collected on day 0 of AZD1222 vaccination. This clonotype originated in an adult in good health.

The CDR3 region has the DNA TGTGCCAGCAGCGTAGTCCAGGGGAACACCGGGGAGCTGTTTTTT. Translated, it gives CASSVVQGNTGELFF. The gene calls are TRBV9 and TRBJ2-2; D might be TRBD1 (5 bases). The CDR3 runs to 15 residues. Germline V gene data show CDR1 as SGDLS and CDR2 as YYNGEE. V gave up 0 bases and J gave up 1 base, with 7 bases separating them.